A few counts support the clone carrying this T cell receptor beta chain. Previously described methods and listed TCR primers were employed for the bulk TCR libraries. TCRdb reanalysed the PCR reads using MiXCR and keeps one entry per CDR3 protein. In the table there are about 510,000 distinct CDR3 sequences, around 23% of which are singletons. The data belong to a study of molecular identifiers for immune sequencing clone quantification. Naive CD8 library inputs spanned roughly 17,000 to 1,100,000 sorted cells and 10%, 30% or 50% RNA. There are 17 residues in the CDR3. Trimming cost V 0 bases and J 4 bases; bases outside gene matches: 8. Per the germline V gene, CDR1 is LGHNA and CDR2 is YSLEER.

The receptor was isolated from a human donor in good health. Some libraries in this study had Jurkat cell RNA spiked in. The source material was naive CD8+ T cells from blood, with Jurkat cell RNA spiked in. Subset indicated: FACS-sorted CD8+CD4-CCR7+CD45RA+ naive T cells. The V gene is TRBV4-3, the J gene TRBJ2-3, with 9 positions matching TRBD2. CDR3 coding DNA: TGCGCCAGCAGCCAAGATCAATTGGCGGGAGGGCCAGATACGCAGTATTTT. Translating it yields CASSQDQLAGGPDTQYF.